This T cell receptor (beta chain) was obtained from a study of a mutant IDH1 vaccine in newly diagnosed glioma. Study in general: Patients got radiotherapy, temozolomide, or both beforehand, and most got both.

Sequencing used immunoSEQ multiplex PCR; TCRdb keeps in-frame clones, though not all of them. In the table there are around 25,000 clones, about 77% of which are singletons. Time point indicated: week 11, during vaccination. Each dose of the vaccine consisted of 300 ug of mutant IDH1 20-mer peptide, with topical imiquimod. A word on this clone: Its matching antigen is unknown.

Sequencing was performed on PBMCs, taken from a glioma patient whose treatment included an IDH1 peptide vaccine. The TCR comes from a woman aged 18-29 years with glioma.

CDR3 sequence reads: CASSHPGTAFSYEQYF. DNA of the CDR3: TGCGCCAGCAGCCACCCCGGGACAGCGTTTTCCTACGAGCAGTACTTC. J is TRBJ2-7 and V is TRBV4-1; 7 nucleotides line up with TRBD1. The length of the CDR3 is 16 residues. Germline loops: CDR1 MGHRA, CDR2 YSYEKL. Losses at the gene ends were 3 bases for V and 1 base for J; bases not matched to a gene: 9.